This T cell receptor (beta chain) was observed in a study of OX40 agonist ivuxolimab in advanced cancers. A note on the overall study: Ivuxolimab was an agonistic, fully human IgG2 monoclonal antibody directed against OX40 (CD134), a costimulatory receptor. Partial responses occurred in three dose-escalation patients: two with cutaneous melanoma and one with hepatocellular carcinoma. Among the 52 dose-escalation patients, some 20 had hepatocellular carcinoma, approximately 15 melanoma, 9 renal cell carcinoma and 9 head and neck cancer. The paper covers the monotherapy dose-escalation part of the phase I ivuxolimab trial, which included N ≈ 50 patients. Peripheral TCRbeta sequencing was intended to test whether TCR sequence diversity was altered and clonal T-cell expansion was caused by ivuxolimab. The dose-escalation cohort was 80% to 90% male with a mean age of 60 years, ranging from roughly 20 to 80. Intravenous ivuxolimab was administered to patients every 2 weeks at six dose levels: 0.01, 0.1, 0.3, 1.5, 3 and 10 mg/kg. Prior anti-PD-1, anti-PD-L1 or anti-CTLA-4 therapy was permitted, and checkpoint inhibitors had been received by roughly 42% of dose-escalation patients.

On this clone itself: Its recognized antigen is unknown. No per-base quality is available; no much larger clone lies one base away.

The trial excluded patients who had a history of autoimmune disease or who were on systemic immunosuppression. Peripheral blood for TCR sequencing was collected from all dose cohorts at baseline, on cycle 4 day 1, and on cycle 7 day 1. Samples came from an open-label, multicenter, first-in-human phase I dose-escalation trial of ivuxolimab. Adults with locally advanced or metastatic head and neck squamous cell, hepatocellular, melanoma or renal cell carcinoma were enrolled in the trial. Before TCR sequencing, CD4+ T cells and CD8+ T cells were sorted from peripheral blood as separate populations. Genomic DNA was isolated from the sorted cells so that the TCRbeta CDR3 region could be sequenced. The immunoSEQ Assay was used to sequence the TCRbeta CDR3 regions. TCRdb took this table from immuneACCESS and kept in-frame rearrangements with V and J called. Such tables lack part of the clones; where checked against another copy, unresolved V genes explain under half of the gap, and the rest is unexplained. This sample is represented by some 94,000 clones; 91% of them were singletons. The ten largest clones add up to 0.7% to 0.95% of the sample.

Study-level results and caveats: Low levels of normalized T-cell clonal expansion were also seen in some patients who did not respond. Antigen specificity was not determined for the clonally expanded peripheral T cells. Clonal expansion of both CD4+ and CD8+ blood T cells was observed from baseline to week 6 at doses 0.1 to 3.0 mg/kg. In the 0.1-3.0 mg/kg groups, partial responders were among the patients with the lowest normalized peripheral clonal expansion, particularly in CD8+ T cells. After ivuxolimab, CD8+ T cells had more expanded clones than CD4+ T cells on average.

The germline V gene specifies MNHEY as CDR1 and SVGAGI as CDR2. Relative to germline, V is missing 0 bases and J is missing 4 bases, with 5 bases of the junction outside any gene match. CDR3 length: 16 amino acids, cysteine to phenylalanine. Kept here is only the CDR3 DNA, which spans 48 bases and is read in frame from base 1. The sequencing here drew on CD4+ or CD8+ T cells sorted from blood, taken in a trial of the OX40 agonist ivuxolimab. This TCR was recovered from an adult with an advanced solid tumor such as melanoma, head and neck, liver or kidney cancer. The rearrangement combines TRBV6-5 with TRBJ2-5; 10 bases in between match TRBD2. The CDR3 here reads CASSYSASGRRETQYF. Read as DNA, the sequence is TGTGCCAGCAGTTACTCGGCTAGCGGGAGAAGAGAGACCCAGTACTTC.